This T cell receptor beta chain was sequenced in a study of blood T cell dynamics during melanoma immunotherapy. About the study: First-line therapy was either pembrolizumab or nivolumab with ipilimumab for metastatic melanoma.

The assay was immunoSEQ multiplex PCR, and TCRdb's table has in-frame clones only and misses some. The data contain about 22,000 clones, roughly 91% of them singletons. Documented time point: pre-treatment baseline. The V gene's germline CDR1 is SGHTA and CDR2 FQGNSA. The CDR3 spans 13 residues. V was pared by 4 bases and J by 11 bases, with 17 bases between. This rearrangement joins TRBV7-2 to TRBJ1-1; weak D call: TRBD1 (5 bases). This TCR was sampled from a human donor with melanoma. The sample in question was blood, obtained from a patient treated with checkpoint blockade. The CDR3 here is CASSWDFGRMAFF. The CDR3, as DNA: TGTGCCAGCAGCTGGGACTTCGGAAGGATGGCTTTCTTT.